The 22 T cell receptor beta chains below were found in one sample sequenced in a study of a mutant IDH1 vaccine in newly diagnosed glioma. No antigen has been identified for these receptors. Sequencing used immunoSEQ multiplex PCR; TCRdb keeps in-frame clones, though not all of them. The sample shows around 80,000 clones, 85% to 90% of them seen only once. Time point denoted: week 23, last vaccination. Topical imiquimod was applied with each vaccine dose, which held 300 ug of mutant IDH1 20-mer peptide. The material was PBMCs, obtained from a glioma patient whose treatment included an IDH1 peptide vaccine. These receptors all stem from a woman in her fifties or sixties with glioma.

The chain joins TRBV6-6 to TRBJ2-2, with TRBD1 as a possible D gene (6 bases). V dropped 5 bases and J dropped 4 bases, with 11 bases sitting between them. There are 14 residues in the CDR3. Germline V lookup: CDR1 MNHNY, CDR2 SVGAGI (reference sequence). Here the CDR3 reads CASSLGQTTGELFF. Written as DNA, the CDR3 is TGTGCCAGCAGTCTTGGACAGACCACCGGGGAGCTGTTTTTT.

The chain has TRBV27 and TRBJ1-1; perhaps TRBD1 as D (5 bases). Trimming took 2 bases from V and 0 from J, leaving 13 bases between them. Germline CDR1 and CDR2: MNHEY and SMNVEV (reference sequence). CDR3 length: 16 residues. CDR3 protein: CASSLIGEGVNTEAFF. The CDR3 DNA follows: TGTGCCAGCAGTTTAATAGGGGAAGGTGTGAACACTGAAGCTTTCTTT.

This rearrangement joins TRBV5-1 to TRBJ2-7, with D perhaps TRBD1 (6 bases). This CDR3 contains 14 residues. In germline, CDR1 is SGHRS, CDR2 YFSETQ. V lost 4 bases and J 4 bases, leaving 15 bases between the germline ends. CDR3 protein: CASSTDGTQYEQYF. CDR3 bases: TGCGCCAGCAGCACCGACGGGACACAGTACGAGCAGTACTTC.

The chain is built from TRBV7-9 and TRBJ2-2; D not certain. The V and J ends lost 2 bases and 5 bases respectively, with 12 bases between them. The CDR3 covers 15 residues. Germline V gene lookup returns CDR1 SEHNR and CDR2 FQNEAQ (reference sequence). The CDR3 sequence is CASSLPTARTGELFF. The CDR3 nucleotides are TGTGCCAGCAGCTTACCGACCGCTAGAACCGGGGAGCTGTTTTTT.

CDR3 residues: CASSLRTDYSPLHF. The DNA for the CDR3 is TGTGCCAGCAGCCTCCGGACAGATTATTCACCCCTCCACTTT. The chain recombines TRBV7-8 with TRBJ1-6, with a possible D match to TRBD1 (6 bases). Germline-derived CDR1 and CDR2 are SGHVS and FQNEAQ. V was shortened by 5 bases and J by 8 bases, with 13 bases between the two germline ends. The CDR3 has 14 residues.

The V and J genes are TRBV7-9 and TRBJ2-1; 9 bases map to TRBD2. This CDR3 contains 16 residues. Per germline, CDR1 SEHNR and CDR2 FQNEAQ (reference sequence). V shed 1 base, J shed 8 bases, and the junction held 9 bases outside the gene matches. CDR3 protein: CASSLDLSGSIDEQFF. CDR3 coding DNA: TGTGCCAGCAGCTTAGATCTTAGCGGGAGTATCGATGAGCAGTTCTTC.

The chain couples TRBV19 to TRBJ2-1; the match to TRBD2 covers 12 bases. Germline trimming cut 8 bases from V and 7 bases from J; bases unmatched to any gene: 6. The germline CDR1 and CDR2 sequences are LNHDA and SQIVND (reference sequence). The CDR3 contains 14 residues. This CDR3 reads CASRTSGMRNEQFF. The CDR3 bases are TGTGCCAGTCGGACTAGCGGGATGAGGAATGAGCAGTTCTTC.

This rearrangement joins TRBV14 to TRBJ2-5; D remains ambiguous. The DNA end is more similar to TRBJ2-7, so the J call may be wrong. The CDR3 length is 11 residues. The germline V gene encodes CDR1 SGHDN and CDR2 FVKESK. The CDR3 coding sequence is TGTGCCAGCAGCCTAGGCTACGAGCAGTACTTC. It yields the protein CASSLGYEQYF.

This chain links TRBV6-5 with TRBJ2-7, with a tentative D call TRBD2 (5 bases). CDR3 length: 14 amino acids. The V gene's germline CDR1 is MNHEY and CDR2 SVGAGI. V shed 7 bases and J shed 1 base, with 14 bases lying between them. CDR3 DNA: TGTGCCAGCACCAGCGGAGCCACATCCTACGAGCAGTACTTC. This encodes CASTSGATSYEQYF.

The rearrangement uses TRBV4-1 and TRBJ2-7; TRBD1 matches at 9 bases. The CDR3 has 18 residues. The J segment lost 4 bases and the V segment lost 0 bases, leaving 13 bases of the junction unmatched. CDR1 MGHRA and CDR2 YSYEKL come from the germline V gene. The DNA of the CDR3 is TGCGCCAGCAGCCAAGAATCCGGCGACAGGGGGTGGGGTTACGAGCAGTACTTC. As protein: CASSQESGDRGWGYEQYF.

The V and J genes are TRBV7-9 and TRBJ2-5; 7 nucleotides match TRBD1. Germline CDR1 reads SEHNR; CDR2 reads FQNEAQ (reference sequence). After removal of 5 bases from V and 4 bases from J, the junction contained 10 bases not matched to a gene. CDR3 length: 15 residues. CDR3 loop: CASSQRGAGGETQYF. DNA for the CDR3: TGTGCCAGCAGCCAGAGAGGTGCAGGGGGAGAGACCCAGTACTTC.

This sequence joins TRBV19 and TRBJ2-1; D remains unclear. V was cut by 7 bases and J by 7 bases, with 8 bases left in between. Germline values: CDR1 LNHDA, CDR2 SQIVND (reference sequence). This CDR3 spans 11 amino acids. In DNA, the CDR3 is TGTGCCAGTACCCTCCGGAATGAGCAGTTCTTC. Protein product: CASTLRNEQFF. The full variable domain, rest sourced from reference TRBV19 and TRBJ2-1, is DGGITQSPKYLFRKEGQNVTLSCEQNLNHDAMYWYRQDPGQGLRLIYYSQIVNDFQKGDIAEGYSVSREKKESFPLTVTSAQKNPTAFYLCASTLRNEQFFGPGTRLTVL.

V usage is TRBV19 and J usage is TRBJ1-5; D unresolved. Trimming took off 4 bases at V and 7 bases at J, with 17 bases between the two ends. This CDR3 is built from 15 residues. Germline CDR1 is LNHDA and CDR2 is SQIVND (reference sequence). CDR3 bases: TGTGCCAGTAGTAGCTTTTCCGGGAGAGGGCAGCCCCAGCATTTT. Protein product: CASSSFSGRGQPQHF.

V is TRBV30 and J is TRBJ2-5; D not certain. The J call may not be correct, given that the DNA end is closer to TRBJ2-7. CDR1 is GTSNPN, CDR2 SVGIG, per germline (reference sequence). The CDR3 length is 11 residues. The CDR3, as DNA: TGTGCCTTAGGGCGAGGCGCCGAGCAGTACTTC. Its translation is CALGRGAEQYF.

The gene calls are TRBV5-1 and TRBJ1-3; D might be TRBD1 (5 bases). In germline, CDR1 is SGHRS, CDR2 YFSETQ. The V end lost 4 bases, the J end lost 2 bases, and 13 bases lay between the germline ends. The CDR3 has 15 residues. The CDR3 coding sequence is TGCGCCAGCAGCCCTGGGGGTCAGGCTGGAAACACCATATATTTT. Translated, it gives CASSPGGQAGNTIYF.

The chain is built from TRBV27 and TRBJ2-7, with 13 bases fitting TRBD2. Germline lookup yields CDR1 MNHEY and CDR2 SMNVEV (reference sequence). The CDR3 spans 16 residues. The V segment lost 4 bases and the J segment 2 bases; nucleotides outside the gene matches: 5. The CDR3 DNA reads as TGTGCCAGCAGTTATACTAGCGGGAGGGCTGCCTACGAGCAGTACTTC. Encoded protein: CASSYTSGRAAYEQYF.

The chain couples TRBV7-9 to TRBJ2-5; D not resolved. The germline CDR1 and CDR2 sequences are SEHNR and FQNEAQ (reference sequence). This CDR3 comprises 15 residues. Trimming removed 4 bases at V and 5 bases at J, with 17 bases between. The CDR3 DNA reads as TGTGCCAGCAGCTCCTCGTGGGGTTCCGGGGAGACCCAGTACTTC. Translated, it gives CASSSSWGSGETQYF.

The genes are TRBV27 and TRBJ2-1; the match to TRBD2 covers 8 bases. Trimming took 1 base from V and 3 from J; bases not matched to a gene: 5. The germline gives CDR1 MNHEY, CDR2 SMNVEV (reference sequence). CDR3 length equals 16 residues. Here the CDR3 reads CASSLLGGGLYNEQFF. The CDR3 nucleotides are TGTGCCAGCAGTTTATTAGGCGGGGGGCTCTACAATGAGCAGTTCTTC.

V and J are TRBV5-1 and TRBJ1-1, with D hard to call. V lost 0 bases, J lost 4 bases, and 13 bases lay in between. Germline V gene lookup returns CDR1 SGHRS and CDR2 YFSETQ. This CDR3 has 15 residues. CDR3 in amino acids: CASSLGGQWSTEAFF. The CDR3 DNA reads TGCGCCAGCAGCTTGGGCGGGCAGTGGAGCACTGAAGCTTTCTTT.

The chain joins TRBV9 to TRBJ2-2; no firm D call. Trimming took 4 bases from V and 4 from J, leaving 17 bases between them. CDR1 and CDR2 from the germline V gene are SGDLS and YYNGEE. There are 16 residues in the CDR3. CDR3 nucleotides: TGTGCCAGCAGCCCGGATCCCACGCTGAGCACCGGGGAGCTGTTTTTT. It encodes CASSPDPTLSTGELFF.

This chain links TRBV10-1 with TRBJ2-3; 14 bases match TRBD2. The CDR3 is made up of 18 amino acids. The V and J ends lost 5 bases and 1 base, in that order; junction bases with no gene match: 8. Germline V gives CDR1 WNHNN, CDR2 SYGVQD (reference sequence). Here the CDR3 DNA reads TGCGCCAGCAGTTTGACTAGCGGGAGGGCCGCTGGCACAGATACGCAGTATTTT. Translating it yields CASSLTSGRAAGTDTQYF.

This chain connects TRBV29-1 to TRBJ1-2; possible D gene TRBD1, 5 bases. The CDR3 contains 13 residues. Per germline, CDR1 SQVTM and CDR2 ANQGSEA. Trimming removed 5 bases from V and 4 bases from J, with 14 bases in between. The chain's CDR3 is CSVRTPEGYGYTF. The DNA of the CDR3 is TGCAGCGTTAGGACACCGGAAGGCTATGGCTACACCTTC.